The 5 T cell receptor beta chains below come from one sample, sequenced in a study of cytomegalovirus exposure and HLA in healthy donors. 13 Jbeta primers and 60 Vbeta primers were used for the PCR. The table came from immunoSEQ multiplex PCR; TCRdb's copy has only in-frame clones and leaves some out. The table records roughly 120,000 clones, more than 75% of them present only once. Sequencing was carried out using PBMCs. The receptors were sampled from a man aged 40-49 years in good health and CMV-seronegative.

The chain recombines TRBV7-9 with TRBJ1-2; 12 nucleotides align to TRBD1. The germline V gene encodes CDR1 SEHNR and CDR2 FQNEAQ (reference sequence). V was clipped by 5 bases and J by 4 bases; unmatched bases: 11. CDR3 length equals 17 residues. As DNA, the CDR3 is TGTGCCAGCAGCCCCCAACCGGGACAGGGGGCCGGCTATGGCTACACCTTC. It codes for CASSPQPGQGAGYGYTF. The variable domain in full, completed from reference TRBV7-9 and TRBJ1-2, reads DTGVSQNPRHKITKRGQNVTFRCDPISEHNRLYWYRQTLGQGPEFLTYFQNEAQLEKSRLLSDRFSAERPKGSFSTLEIQRTEQGDSAMYLCASSPQPGQGAGYGYTFGSGTRLTVV.

CDR3 in amino acids: CASSSDSTYNYGYTF. The DNA of the CDR3 is TGCGCCAGCAGTTCGGACAGCACTTATAACTATGGCTACACCTTC. The rearrangement links TRBV5-1 to TRBJ1-2; D is possibly TRBD1 (6 bases). V lost 5 bases and J 1 base, leaving 15 bases between the germline ends. Per germline, CDR1 SGHRS and CDR2 YFSETQ. CDR3 size: 15 residues. The complete variable domain, with remaining parts taken from reference TRBV5-1 and TRBJ1-2, reads KAGVTQTPRYLIKTRGQQVTLSCSPISGHRSVSWYQQTPGQGLQFLFEYFSETQRNKGNFPGRFSGRQFSNSRSEMNVSTLELGDSALYLCASSSDSTYNYGYTFGSGTRLTVV.

Comments on this clone: Different DNA sequences within this sample yield the same CDR3. V usage is TRBV7-9 and J usage is TRBJ1-1; D unclear. Germline V gene lookup returns CDR1 SEHNR and CDR2 FQNEAQ (reference sequence). The CDR3 covers 13 residues. Trimming stripped 1 base from V and 8 bases from J, with 11 bases between. CDR3 amino acids: CASSLGATTEAFF. CDR3 bases: TGTGCCAGCAGCTTAGGGGCTACCACGGAAGCTTTCTTT.

The rearrangement joins TRBV15 to TRBJ2-1, with 8 nucleotides matching TRBD2. This CDR3 spans 14 amino acids. The V gene's germline CDR1 is LNHNV and CDR2 YYDKDF (reference sequence). Trimming cost V 5 bases and J 1 base; bases outside gene matches: 1. CDR3 protein: CATSGGGSYNEQFF. The CDR3 DNA reads as TGTGCCACCAGCGGCGGGGGGTCCTACAATGAGCAGTTCTTC.

The chain couples TRBV5-5 to TRBJ1-1; TRBD1 matches at 8 bases. Germline V gene lookup returns CDR1 SGHKS and CDR2 YYEKEE (reference sequence). Trimming removed 7 bases from V and 0 bases from J; junction bases left unmatched: 5. This CDR3 has 14 residues. DNA of the CDR3: TGTGCCAGCGGGACAGGATTCGTGAACACTGAAGCTTTCTTT. It is translated as CASGTGFVNTEAFF.